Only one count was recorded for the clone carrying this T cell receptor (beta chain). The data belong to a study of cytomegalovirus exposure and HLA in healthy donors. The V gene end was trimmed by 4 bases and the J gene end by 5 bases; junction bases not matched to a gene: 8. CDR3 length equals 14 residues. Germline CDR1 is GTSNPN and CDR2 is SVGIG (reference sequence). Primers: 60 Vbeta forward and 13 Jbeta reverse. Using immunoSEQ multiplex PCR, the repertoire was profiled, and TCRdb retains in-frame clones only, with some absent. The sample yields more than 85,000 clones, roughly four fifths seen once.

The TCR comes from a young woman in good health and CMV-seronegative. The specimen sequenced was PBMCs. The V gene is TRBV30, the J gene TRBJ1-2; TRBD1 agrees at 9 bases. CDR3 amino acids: CAWTRDREIYGYTF. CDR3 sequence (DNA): TGTGCCTGGACCCGGGACAGGGAAATTTATGGCTACACCTTC.